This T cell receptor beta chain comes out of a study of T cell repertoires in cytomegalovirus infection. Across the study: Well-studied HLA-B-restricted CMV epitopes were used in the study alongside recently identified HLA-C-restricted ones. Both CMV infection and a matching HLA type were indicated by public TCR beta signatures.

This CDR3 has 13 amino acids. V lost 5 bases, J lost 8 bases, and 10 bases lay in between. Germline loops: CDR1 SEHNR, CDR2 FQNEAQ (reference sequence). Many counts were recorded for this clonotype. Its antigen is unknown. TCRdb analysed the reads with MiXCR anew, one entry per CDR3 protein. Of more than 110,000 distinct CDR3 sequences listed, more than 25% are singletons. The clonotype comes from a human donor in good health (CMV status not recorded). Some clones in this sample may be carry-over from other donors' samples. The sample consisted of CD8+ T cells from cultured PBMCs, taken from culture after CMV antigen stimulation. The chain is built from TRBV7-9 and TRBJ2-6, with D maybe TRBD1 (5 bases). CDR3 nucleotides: TGTGCCAGCAGCATGGACATGCCCAACGTCCTGACTTTC. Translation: CASSMDMPNVLTF.